What follows are 3 T cell receptor beta chains derived from one specimen sequenced in a study of T cell responses to AZD1222 COVID-19 vaccine. The protocol was immunoSEQ multiplex PCR, while the TCRdb copy is restricted to in-frame clones and leaves out a portion. Of around 160,000 clones in the sample, under 95% are singletons; the top ten hold approximately 2.9%. The sample here was peripheral blood, taken on day 0 of MenACWY control vaccination. Receptor source: an adult in good health.

The chain combines TRBV6-5 with TRBJ1-2; D is unresolved. V was pared by 2 bases and J by 5 bases, with 18 bases between. CDR3 length: 16 residues. Germline lookup yields CDR1 MNHEY and CDR2 SVGAGI. DNA for the CDR3: TGTGCCAGCAGTTACCGCTGGACGGATTCTTATTATGGCTACACCTTC. The encoded protein is CASSYRWTDSYYGYTF.

The rearrangement joins TRBV14 to TRBJ1-2; maybe TRBD1 (6 bases). Germline V lookup: CDR1 SGHDN, CDR2 FVKESK. V lost 6 bases and J 2 bases, leaving 19 bases between the germline ends. This CDR3 has 16 amino acids. In DNA form, the CDR3 reads TGTGCCAGCAGGGAATCCGGGACACCGGTGAACTATGGCTACACCTTC. Residues: CASRESGTPVNYGYTF.

The J gene is TRBJ1-5, the V gene TRBV6-5; tentatively, D is TRBD1 (6 bases). The CDR3 loop spans 14 amino acids. V was trimmed by 7 bases and J by 6 bases, leaving 16 bases between them. Germline CDR1 and CDR2: MNHEY and SVGAGI. The CDR3 DNA follows: TGTGCCAGCACGAAGGGGGGGATGAGTCAGCCCCAGCATTTT. Translating it yields CASTKGGMSQPQHF.